These 24 T cell receptor beta chains originate from one sample sequenced in a study of CD8 T cells in ankylosing spondylitis. One entry per CDR3 protein, called by TCRdb with MiXCR from the 5' RACE reads. The data contain about 350,000 distinct CDR3 sequences, roughly 20% of them singletons. The sequenced material came from blood, either unsorted or a sorted T cell fraction (not recorded which). These receptor sequences come from a male donor with ankylosing spondylitis or in good health (not recorded which).

This clonotype was picked up a small number of times. The V gene is TRBV12-3 or TRBV12-4, the J gene TRBJ1-2; D gene uncertain. CDR3 length: 15 residues. V was cut by 1 base and J by 2 bases, with 11 bases left in between. The CDR3 loop is CASSLVLGLNYGYTF. The DNA of the CDR3 is TGTGCCAGCAGTTTAGTCCTGGGTTTGAACTATGGCTACACCTTC.

V and J are TRBV6-1 and TRBJ1-1; D is perhaps TRBD1 (6 bases). Trimming removed 6 bases from V and 6 bases from J, with 17 bases in between. Per germline, CDR1 MNHNS and CDR2 SASEGT. The CDR3 covers 14 residues. As DNA, the CDR3 is TGTGCCAGCAGAGGGGGAGGATTAAACCCTGAAGCTTTCTTT. Its translation is CASRGGGLNPEAFF.

This clonotype was seen a few times. The CDR3 nucleotides read TGTGCCAGCAGTTCTCCCGGCAACCCCTACGAGCAGTACTTC. It encodes CASSSPGNPYEQYF. The chain recombines TRBV28 with TRBJ2-7; D remains unclear. This CDR3 contains 14 residues. Trimming cost V 4 bases and J 2 bases, with 12 bases left between them. In germline, CDR1 is MDHEN, CDR2 SYDVKM.

This rearrangement joins TRBV12-3 or TRBV12-4 to TRBJ2-2; TRBD1 aligns across 8 bases. V lost 2 bases and J lost 5; bases outside the gene matches: 4. The CDR3 extends over 15 amino acids. This chain's CDR3 is CASSLTGGPTGELFF. In DNA form, the CDR3 reads TGTGCCAGCAGTTTAACAGGGGGGCCGACCGGGGAGCTGTTTTTT.

The chain combines TRBV3-1 with TRBJ2-5, with a weak D call TRBD2 (7 bases). CDR3 length equals 16 residues. The V end was cut by 0 bases, the J end by 4 bases, with 15 bases between. From germline, CDR1 is LGHDT and CDR2 YNNKEL (reference sequence). The CDR3 spells CASSQDRGGGLETQYF. The CDR3 bases are TGTGCCAGCAGCCAAGATAGGGGGGGTGGTTTAGAGACCCAGTACTTC.

This clonotype was seen only a few times. V gene TRBV12-3 or TRBV12-4 combines with J gene TRBJ2-5, with TRBD2 matching over 10 bases. The CDR3 consists of 15 residues. The junction had 9 bases not matched to a gene; V was cut back by 6 bases and J by 5 bases. The CDR3 reads CASRTSGGAGETQYF. The DNA for the CDR3 is TGTGCCAGCAGAACCAGCGGGGGGGCCGGTGAGACCCAGTACTTC.

This chain links TRBV12-3 or TRBV12-4 with TRBJ2-5; no definite D call. V gave up 5 bases and J gave up 4 bases, with 17 bases separating them. The CDR3 runs 15 residues. The DNA of the CDR3 is TGTGCCAGCAGTCCCGGCGGCTGGGGTGTAGAGACCCAGTACTTC. This sequence encodes CASSPGGWGVETQYF.

This clonotype was seen repeatedly, ten times or more. The chain is built from TRBV12-3 or TRBV12-4 and TRBJ2-2, with D unresolved. The CDR3 loop spans 14 amino acids. Trimming took 3 bases from V and 10 from J, leaving 15 bases between them. The CDR3 reads CASSLLGNREELFF. The DNA of the CDR3 is TGTGCCAGCAGTTTGCTAGGGAATCGCGAGGAGCTGTTTTTT.

This clonotype was counted between two and nine times. The V call is TRBV27, the J call TRBJ2-7; 7 bases are shared with TRBD1. This CDR3 comprises 15 residues. CDR1 and CDR2 from the germline V gene are MNHEY and SMNVEV (reference sequence). V was pared by 5 bases and J by 6 bases, with 13 bases of the junction left unmatched. This CDR3 reads CASSTPDRVGTEQYF. CDR3 bases: TGTGCCAGCAGTACCCCCGACAGGGTGGGGACCGAGCAGTACTTC.

This clonotype was observed a few times. The chain joins TRBV27 to TRBJ2-3, with 8 bases that match TRBD2. CDR3 length: 16 residues. V lost 4 bases and J lost 2; bases outside the gene matches: 8. CDR1 MNHEY and CDR2 SMNVEV come from the germline V gene (reference sequence). The CDR3 loop reads CASSSRAGADTDTQYF. The CDR3 DNA reads as TGTGCCAGCAGTTCGAGAGCGGGGGCTGACACAGATACGCAGTATTTT.

The table lists this clonotype with a few counts. The chain is built from TRBV4-2 and TRBJ2-4, with TRBD2 as a possible D gene (5 bases). Between the trimmed V and J ends, which lost 4 bases and 12 bases, there was a span of 16 bases. The CDR3 length is 13 residues. Germline lookup yields CDR1 LGHNA and CDR2 YNFKEQ. This CDR3 reads CASSPPLADYQYF. The CDR3 bases are TGTGCCAGCAGCCCACCCCTTGCAGACTATCAGTACTTC.

The rearrangement uses TRBV2 and TRBJ1-5; TRBD1 agrees at 7 bases. V lost 5 bases and J lost 0; bases outside the gene matches: 13. Germline V gene data show CDR1 as SNHLY and CDR2 as FYNNEI. The CDR3 is 18 residues long. The CDR3 region has the DNA TGTGCCAGCAGTTTTGACAGGGAGGGATCCAATAGCAATCAGCCCCAGCATTTT. As protein: CASSFDREGSNSNQPQHF.

This clonotype was recorded many times. CDR3 sequence: CASSLSWNTEAFF. CDR3 DNA sequence: TGTGCCAGCAGTTTAAGCTGGAACACTGAAGCTTTCTTT. The genes are TRBV28 and TRBJ1-1; the D is unclear. The germline V gene has CDR1 MDHEN and CDR2 SYDVKM. V gave up 2 bases and J gave up 1 base, with 5 bases separating them. This CDR3 has 13 amino acids.

This clonotype was seen a handful of times. V is TRBV28 and J is TRBJ2-3; D is uncertain. Looked up from germline, CDR1 is MDHEN and CDR2 is SYDVKM. With 7 bases removed from V and 5 bases from J, the gap between germline ends came to 19 bases. The CDR3 has 15 amino acids. For the CDR3, the DNA is TGTGCCAGCACCCTAGGTCCCAGGTCGGGAGATACGCAGTATTTT. This codes for CASTLGPRSGDTQYF.

This clonotype was seen only a few times. This chain links TRBV12-3 or TRBV12-4 with TRBJ2-2; 10 bases line up with TRBD2. V gave up 3 bases and J gave up 6 bases; unmatched junction bases: 4. CDR3 size: 15 residues. The CDR3 DNA follows: TGTGCCAGCAGTTTGGAACTAGCGGGACCCGGGGAGCTGTTTTTT. Its protein product is CASSLELAGPGELFF.

The chain has TRBV15 and TRBJ2-3, with no clear D. Germline CDR1 is LNHNV and CDR2 is YYDKDF (reference sequence). This CDR3 comprises 15 residues. Between the trimmed V and J ends, which lost 5 bases and 2 bases, there was a span of 14 bases. The CDR3 DNA follows: TGTGCCACCAGCCCAGCATTGGGTCCCACAGATACGCAGTATTTT. Residues: CATSPALGPTDTQYF.

This clonotype occurred a few times. The chain couples TRBV12-3 or TRBV12-4 to TRBJ1-2, with a tentative D call TRBD1 (5 bases). The CDR3 is 12 amino acids. With 4 bases removed from V and 4 bases from J, the gap between germline ends came to 7 bases. The DNA for the CDR3 is TGTGCCAGCAGTTGGGACCTCTATGGCTACACCTTC. It codes for CASSWDLYGYTF.

There are a few counts of this clonotype. V is TRBV28 and J is TRBJ1-4, with 9 nucleotides matching TRBD1. Germline trimming cut 7 bases from V and 7 bases from J; bases unmatched to any gene: 7. The CDR3 is made up of 14 amino acids. CDR1 MDHEN and CDR2 SYDVKM come from the germline V gene. CDR3 amino acids: CASNSGTGSEKLFF. The CDR3 nucleotides read TGTGCCAGCAACTCCGGGACAGGGAGTGAAAAACTGTTTTTT.

This rearrangement joins TRBV12-3 or TRBV12-4 to TRBJ1-4; 10 bases are shared with TRBD1. The CDR3 has 17 amino acids. Unmatched junction bases numbered 10, after V lost 5 bases and J lost 4 bases. CDR3 in amino acids: CASSEAGTGAFNEKLFF. The CDR3 DNA reads TGTGCCAGCAGTGAGGCCGGGACAGGGGCCTTTAATGAAAAACTGTTTTTT.

This clonotype was observed at least ten times. The chain combines TRBV7-9 with TRBJ1-5; weak D call: TRBD1 (5 bases). This CDR3 region has 12 residues. V was pared by 5 bases and J by 4 bases, with 6 bases between. The germline V gene encodes CDR1 SEHNR and CDR2 FQNEAQ (reference sequence). The CDR3 DNA reads TGTGCCAGCAGCGGGGGAAATCAGCCCCAGCATTTT. Its protein is CASSGGNQPQHF.

V and J are TRBV7-9 and TRBJ2-1; either TRBD1 or TRBD2 may fit D (6 bases each). The CDR3 totals 17 residues. Trimming took 1 base from V and 8 from J, leaving 21 bases between them. Germline V gene sequence: CDR1 SEHNR, CDR2 FQNEAQ (reference sequence). CDR3 nucleotides: TGTGCCAGCAGCTTAGGGTACGGGCCAGGGGAGGTCTATGAGCAGTTCTTC. Its protein product is CASSLGYGPGEVYEQFF.

This clonotype was observed a few times. This rearrangement joins TRBV12-3 or TRBV12-4 to TRBJ2-3, with TRBD2 identical over 8 bases. The CDR3 consists of 16 residues. V lost 5 bases and J lost 0; bases outside the gene matches: 7. CDR3 protein: CASSRTSGTSTDTQYF. In DNA form, the CDR3 reads TGTGCCAGCAGTCGTACTAGCGGAACTAGCACAGATACGCAGTATTTT.

The chain is built from TRBV5-1 and TRBJ2-7; D is unresolved. The CDR3 covers 15 residues. Germline CDR1 reads SGHRS; CDR2 reads YFSETQ. Trimming took off 5 bases at V and 2 bases at J, with 17 bases between the two ends. CDR3 in DNA: TGCGCCAGCAGAGAGAATCCGGGTTCTGCCTACGAGCAGTACTTC. Protein product: CASRENPGSAYEQYF.

This chain joins TRBV19 and TRBJ2-1, with TRBD2 matching 12 bases. V shed 7 bases, J shed 8 bases, and the junction held 9 bases outside the gene matches. CDR3 size: 15 residues. Germline values: CDR1 LNHDA, CDR2 SQIVND (reference sequence). The CDR3 spells CASNTLAGGQDEQFF. CDR3 coding DNA: TGTGCCAGTAATACACTAGCGGGAGGTCAGGATGAGCAGTTCTTC.